A single sample is the source of the 20 T cell receptor beta chains below, sequenced in a study of breast tumors, draining lymph nodes, adjacent tissues (dated by TCRdb to 2016 to 2017). Library preparation employed multiplex PCR. TCRdb lists the instrument as Illumina HiSeq 2000. In TCRdb, the public reads were trimmed at Q25 with fastp and aligned with MiXCR, with productive beta chains retained. Entries are consolidated by CDR3 protein sequence, retaining the most common genes and DNA. Across this sample there are roughly 23,000 distinct CDR3 sequences, with about 70% seen only once. Around 21% of the sample rests with the top ten. Sequenced: tumor-adjacent breast tissue. The receptors here all came from a female donor with breast cancer. Some clones in this sample may be carry-over from other donors' samples.

The chain carries TRBV3-1 and TRBJ2-2; 9 bases match TRBD2. Unmatched junction bases numbered 3, after V lost 6 bases and J lost 1 base. Germline V gene data show CDR1 as LGHDT and CDR2 as YNNKEL (reference sequence). The CDR3 totals 15 residues. The chain's CDR3 is CASRGTSLNTGELFF. The CDR3 DNA is TGTGCCAGCAGAGGGACTAGCCTGAACACCGGGGAGCTGTTTTTT.

V gene TRBV29-1 combines with J gene TRBJ2-1, with 10 bases identical to TRBD2. The CDR3 contains 15 residues. V was clipped by 6 bases and J by 2 bases; unmatched bases: 7. The germline V gene encodes CDR1 SQVTM and CDR2 ANQGSEA. The CDR3 sequence is CSVPPSGSPYNEQFF. Here the CDR3 DNA reads TGCAGCGTCCCGCCTAGCGGGAGTCCCTACAATGAGCAGTTCTTC.

Of note for this clonotype: The junction departs from germline at one end; a sequencing error may be responsible. The chain links TRBV7-7 to TRBJ2-2, with D possibly TRBD1 on 5 matching bases. Germline-derived CDR1 and CDR2 are SSHAT and FNYEAQ (reference sequence). The CDR3 covers 13 residues. The CDR3 reads CASSFGQGAELFF. The CDR3 DNA is TGTGCTAGCAGCTTCGGGCAGGGTGCGGAGCTGTTTTTT.

In this sample, this clonotype turned up once. The chain is built from TRBV7-9 and TRBJ2-7; D is uncertain. Germline CDR1 is SEHNR and CDR2 is FQNEAQ (reference sequence). V lost 1 base and J lost 9, with 10 bases in between. This CDR3 has 12 residues. The CDR3 here is CASSLGAGRQYF. The DNA of the CDR3 is TGTGCCAGCAGCTTAGGGGCAGGCCGGCAGTACTTC.

The V gene is TRBV19, the J gene TRBJ2-7; TRBD2 is a possible D gene (5 bases). The CDR3 has 14 residues. Germline assignment: CDR1 LNHDA and CDR2 SQIVND (reference sequence). V lost 6 bases and J 0 bases, leaving 12 bases between the germline ends. The CDR3 DNA reads TGTGCCAGTAGAAGTAGCGCCAGCTCCTACGAGCAGTACTTC. Translating it yields CASRSSASSYEQYF.

Only one count was recorded for this clonotype. The V and J genes are TRBV25-1 and TRBJ1-4; 7 nucleotides match TRBD1. The V gene's germline CDR1 is MGHDK and CDR2 SYGVNS. The CDR3 spans 15 residues. The trim removed 6 bases at V and 6 bases at J, leaving 10 bases unmatched. DNA of the CDR3: TGTGCCAGCAGCGCTAAGACAGGGAATTATGAAAAACTGTTTTTT. Its translation is CASSAKTGNYEKLFF.

This clonotype was recorded many times. Possible read error: a much larger clone is one base away. The V and J genes are TRBV6-6 and TRBJ2-1, with TRBD2 matching 8 bases. Germline V gene lookup returns CDR1 MNHNY and CDR2 SVGAGI (reference sequence). V dropped 5 bases and J dropped 1; count of bases not matched to a gene: 10. CDR3 length: 17 residues. The CDR3 loop reads CASSPGPLAESYNEQFF. The CDR3 DNA is TGTGCCAGCAGTCCAGGCCCACTAGCGGAGTCCTACAATGAGCAGTTCTTC.

The chain recombines TRBV11-2 with TRBJ1-4; 8 bases line up with TRBD1. V lost 5 bases and J lost 3; bases outside the gene matches: 5. The CDR3 runs 15 residues. The germline V gene encodes CDR1 SGHAT and CDR2 FQNNGV. The DNA for the CDR3 is TGTGCCAGCAGCGTTATGACAGGGGCTAATGAAAAACTGTTTTTT. Protein: CASSVMTGANEKLFF.

This clonotype was counted once. The chain recombines TRBV7-2 with TRBJ2-7; weak D call: TRBD2 (5 bases). CDR3 length: 14 residues. V dropped 2 bases and J dropped 3 bases, with 11 bases sitting between them. The germline CDR1 and CDR2 sequences are SGHTA and FQGNSA. The CDR3 here is CASSLKTGYYEQYV. For the CDR3, the DNA is TGTGCCAGCAGCTTAAAAACGGGATACTACGAGCAGTACGTC.

This chain links TRBV7-2 with TRBJ2-5; 8 bases agree with TRBD1. CDR3 length: 15 amino acids. Germline-derived CDR1 and CDR2 are SGHTA and FQGNSA. The V and J ends lost 6 bases and 4 bases, in that order; junction bases with no gene match: 10. The CDR3 region is CASSPGGQPGETQYF. The DNA for the CDR3 is TGTGCCAGCAGTCCAGGGGGCCAGCCAGGAGAGACCCAGTACTTC.

V usage is TRBV20-1 and J usage is TRBJ2-2; 10 bases align to TRBD2. With 0 bases clipped from V and 2 bases from J, the junction kept 6 bases outside the gene matches. Germline CDR1 and CDR2: DFQATT and SNEGSKA (reference sequence). The CDR3 extends over 17 amino acids. DNA of the CDR3: TGCAGTGCTAGAGATGTCACTAGCGGGGACAACACCGGGGAGCTGTTTTTT. Its translation: CSARDVTSGDNTGELFF.

As for this clonotype: One end of the junction is discordant with germline, which a read error may explain. This chain connects TRBV2 to TRBJ2-7; 10 bases match TRBD1. The V gene's germline CDR1 is SNHLY and CDR2 FYNNEI. The CDR3 is 15 amino acids. CDR3 DNA: TGTGCCACCAGTGACCAGACAGGGGGCTACTACGAGCAGTACTTC. It yields the protein CATSDQTGGYYEQYF. Using reference TRBV2 and TRBJ2-7 for the parts outside the CDR3, the full variable domain is EPEVTQTPSHQVTQMGQEVILRCVPISNHLYFYWYRQILGQKVEFLVSFYNNEISEKSEIFDDQFSVERPDGSNFTLKIRSTKLEDSAMYFCATSDQTGGYYEQYFGPGTRLTVT.

The V call is TRBV19, the J call TRBJ2-5; 8 nucleotides line up with TRBD1. Germline assignment: CDR1 LNHDA and CDR2 SQIVND (reference sequence). The CDR3 totals 15 residues. Germline trimming cut 1 base from V and 5 bases from J; bases unmatched to any gene: 6. Here the CDR3 DNA reads TGTGCCAGTAGTATAGGTGGACAGGGTGGGGAGACCCAGTACTTC. The encoded protein is CASSIGGQGGETQYF.

The chain joins TRBV20-1 to TRBJ1-6; D gene ambiguous. V lost 5 bases, J lost 7 bases, and 9 bases lay in between. The CDR3 spans 12 residues. Germline CDR1 and CDR2: DFQATT and SNEGSKA (reference sequence). CDR3 nucleotides: TGCAGTGCTCAGCCTCCCAATTCACCCCTCCACTTT. Translation gives CSAQPPNSPLHF.

This chain uses TRBV7-9 with TRBJ2-3; D call uncertain. CDR1 and CDR2 (germline): SEHNR, FQNEAQ (reference sequence). This CDR3 is 15 amino acids long. Trimming removed 5 bases from V and 2 bases from J, with 14 bases in between. The CDR3 DNA sequence: TGTGCCAGCAGCCCTGACTCCGATATCACAGATACGCAGTATTTT. It is translated as CASSPDSDITDTQYF. The full variable domain, in which reference TRBV7-9 and TRBJ2-3 provide the parts outside the CDR3, is DTGVSQNPRHKITKRGQNVTFRCDPISEHNRLYWYRQTLGQGPEFLTYFQNEAQLEKSRLLSDRFSAERPKGSFSTLEIQRTEQGDSAMYLCASSPDSDITDTQYFGPGTRLTVL.

This clonotype was recorded at least ten times. This chain links TRBV18 with TRBJ2-2; D remains unclear. Germline V lookup: CDR1 KGHSH, CDR2 LQKENI. Trimming pared 2 bases from V and 3 bases from J, leaving 4 bases between. The CDR3 spans 13 residues. CDR3: CASSPIDTGELFF. CDR3 bases: TGTGCCAGCTCACCAATAGACACCGGGGAGCTGTTTTTT.

The chain has TRBV12-3 or TRBV12-4 and TRBJ2-3; D is ambiguous. CDR3 length: 13 residues. Trimming cost V 3 bases and J 5 bases, with 9 bases left between them. The CDR3 loop reads CASSFAAGDTQYF. In DNA, the CDR3 is TGTGCCAGCAGTTTCGCAGCCGGAGATACGCAGTATTTT.

Sample share makes this clonotype medium-sized. CDR3 protein: CATRTTGVINSPLHF. For the CDR3, the DNA is TGTGCCACCAGGACCACAGGGGTCATCAATTCACCCCTCCACTTT. The chain carries TRBV19 and TRBJ1-6; 7 bases agree with TRBD1. With V trimmed by 10 bases and J by 7 bases, 13 bases remained unmatched. Germline loops: CDR1 LNHDA, CDR2 SQIVND (reference sequence). This CDR3 contains 15 residues. Variable domain in full (rest from reference TRBV19 and TRBJ1-6): DGGITQSPKYLFRKEGQNVTLSCEQNLNHDAMYWYRQDPGQGLRLIYYSQIVNDFQKGDIAEGYSVSREKKESFPLTVTSAQKNPTAFYLCATRTTGVINSPLHFGNGTRLTVT.

The sample holds many counts of this clonotype. A read error may explain this, as a much larger clone is one base away. The chain's CDR3 is CASSPYRGGDYGYTF. The DNA of the CDR3 is TGTGCCAGCAGCCCATACAGGGGGGGTGACTATGGCTACACCTTC. The chain links TRBV7-2 to TRBJ1-2, with 8 positions matching TRBD1. Germline V gene lookup returns CDR1 SGHTA and CDR2 FQGNSA. The CDR3 contains 15 residues. V gave up 5 bases and J gave up 3 bases; unmatched junction bases: 8.

The CDR3 loop is CASSAGDTSYEQYF. The CDR3 DNA reads TGTGCCAGCAGTGCGGGGGACACCTCCTACGAGCAGTACTTC. The chain combines TRBV2 with TRBJ2-7; D is perhaps TRBD1 or TRBD2 (6 bases each). The CDR3 is made up of 14 amino acids. V was shortened by 4 bases and J by 0 bases, with 10 bases between the two germline ends. The germline CDR1 and CDR2 sequences are SNHLY and FYNNEI.